This T cell receptor beta chain was sequenced during a study of beta chain features in type 1 diabetes. Trimming cost V 5 bases and J 6 bases, with 20 bases left between them. Germline loops: CDR1 SGHRS, CDR2 YFSETQ. The CDR3 contains 15 residues. Notes on the study in general: Significant though moderate, a shortening of TCRB CDR3s appeared in all four CD4+ subsets of Type 1 diabetes patients.

Sequencing targeted expressed TCRB transcripts, as all isolated RNA had been reverse transcribed. Measured with immunoSEQ multiplex PCR; TCRdb has only the in-frame clones, and not every one. The table has about 280,000 clones, 15% seen once. Points on this clone: Its antigen remains unknown.

The purity of all sorted populations exceeded 98%. J is TRBJ1-2 and V is TRBV5-1; perhaps TRBD1 as D (6 bases). The sequence was collected from a man aged 18 to 30 with type 1 diabetes. Sequenced material: naive CD4+ T cells from blood. CDR3 sequence reads: CASRQVSGQMNGYTF. For the CDR3, the DNA is TGCGCCAGCAGACAAGTGTCGGGACAAATGAATGGCTACACCTTC. Variable domain in full (rest from reference TRBV5-1 and TRBJ1-2): KAGVTQTPRYLIKTRGQQVTLSCSPISGHRSVSWYQQTPGQGLQFLFEYFSETQRNKGNFPGRFSGRQFSNSRSEMNVSTLELGDSALYLCASRQVSGQMNGYTFGSGTRLTVV.